Below, 26 T cell receptor beta chains from the same sample are listed, as sequenced in a study of blood T cell repertoires in COVID-19. Repertoires were generated with immunoSEQ multiplex PCR, while TCRdb's copy carries only in-frame clones and drops some. Among 150,000 or so clones listed, about four fifths were seen once. Sequenced input: peripheral blood. The source is a woman aged 60-70 years with COVID-19, enrolled during active disease.

V gene TRBV5-5 combines with J gene TRBJ2-3; TRBD2 aligns across 12 bases. The germline V gene has CDR1 SGHKS and CDR2 YYEKEE (reference sequence). Unmatched junction bases numbered 4, after V lost 5 bases and J lost 3 bases. This CDR3 comprises 15 residues. The chain's CDR3 is CASRRLAGATDTQYF. DNA for the CDR3: TGTGCCAGCAGACGACTAGCGGGGGCAACAGATACGCAGTATTTT.

This clone was detected once. The rearrangement joins TRBV18 to TRBJ2-2; tentatively, D is TRBD1 (6 bases). Germline assignment: CDR1 KGHSH and CDR2 LQKENI. The V gene lost 6 bases and the J gene lost 2 bases, with 19 bases spanning the gap. The CDR3 runs 17 residues. As DNA, the CDR3 is TGTGCCAGCTCCCCAGACAGGTTTTATCGAAACACCGGGGAGCTGTTTTTT. It yields the protein CASSPDRFYRNTGELFF.

The chain couples TRBV6-6 to TRBJ1-1; D is undetermined. The germline V and J ends were trimmed by 8 bases and 10 bases, with 17 bases remaining between them. CDR3 length equals 12 residues. Looked up from germline, CDR1 is MNHNY and CDR2 is SVGAGI (reference sequence). The CDR3 bases are TGTGCCAGCTCTTATGAGAGGTTTGGAGCTTTCTTT. As protein: CASSYERFGAFF.

The chain is built from TRBV5-1 and TRBJ1-1; the D is unclear. The V end was cut by 0 bases, the J end by 1 base, with 10 bases between. Germline values: CDR1 SGHRS, CDR2 YFSETQ. The CDR3 loop spans 15 amino acids. The CDR3 coding sequence is TGCGCCAGCAGCTTGGCCATGGCCTCGAACACTGAAGCTTTCTTT. Its protein is CASSLAMASNTEAFF. The whole variable domain, remainder taken from reference TRBV5-1 and TRBJ1-1, is KAGVTQTPRYLIKTRGQQVTLSCSPISGHRSVSWYQQTPGQGLQFLFEYFSETQRNKGNFPGRFSGRQFSNSRSEMNVSTLELGDSALYLCASSLAMASNTEAFFGQGTRLTVV.

This chain joins TRBV6-6 and TRBJ1-6; D remains unclear. Germline CDR1 reads MNHNY; CDR2 reads SVGAGI (reference sequence). V was cut by 3 bases and J by 9 bases, with 15 bases left in between. CDR3 length: 15 residues. Written as DNA, the CDR3 is TGTGCCAGCAGTTATCCCTACCCAGGTGGTTCACCCCTCCACTTT. Protein sequence: CASSYPYPGGSPLHF.

This chain links TRBV5-6 with TRBJ1-1; D uncertain. The V end was cut by 2 bases, the J end by 1 base, with 6 bases between. This CDR3 spans 13 amino acids. Germline V gene sequence: CDR1 SGHDT, CDR2 YYEEEE. The DNA of the CDR3 is TGTGCCAGCAGCTTCCCAAAGAACACTGAAGCTTTCTTT. As protein: CASSFPKNTEAFF.

This clone was picked up a small number of times. This sequence joins TRBV4-3 and TRBJ1-4; D not resolved. V was shortened by 0 bases and J by 5 bases, with 10 bases between the two germline ends. This CDR3 spans 15 amino acids. Germline V gene lookup returns CDR1 LGHNA and CDR2 YSLEER. The CDR3 sequence: CASSQDYSRNEKLFF. The CDR3 region has the DNA TGCGCCAGCAGCCAAGATTACAGCCGGAATGAAAAACTGTTTTTT.

The V call is TRBV28, the J call TRBJ2-2; the match to TRBD2 covers 8 bases. Germline CDR1 MDHEN, CDR2 SYDVKM. There are 15 residues in the CDR3. J lost 4 bases, V lost 6 bases, and 7 bases had no gene match. CDR3 sequence reads: CASSRRGLVTGELFF. DNA of the CDR3: TGTGCCAGCAGCCGGCGGGGACTAGTCACCGGGGAGCTGTTTTTT. Full variable domain (rest looked up from reference TRBV28 and TRBJ2-2): DVKVTQSSRYLVKRTGEKVFLECVQDMDHENMFWYRQDPGLGLRLIYFSYDVKMKEKGDIPEGYSVSREKKERFSLILESASTNQTSMYLCASSRRGLVTGELFFGEGSRLTVL.

V gene TRBV7-9 combines with J gene TRBJ2-7; D is perhaps TRBD2 (6 bases). This CDR3 is 14 amino acids long. The V and J ends lost 4 bases and 2 bases respectively, with 12 bases between them. CDR1 is SEHNR, CDR2 FQNEAQ, per germline (reference sequence). CDR3 nucleotide sequence: TGTGCCAGCAGCTGGGGGACGGGGGCCTACGAGCAGTACTTC. Protein product: CASSWGTGAYEQYF. The variable domain in full, completed from reference TRBV7-9 and TRBJ2-7, reads DTGVSQNPRHKITKRGQNVTFRCDPISEHNRLYWYRQTLGQGPEFLTYFQNEAQLEKSRLLSDRFSAERPKGSFSTLEIQRTEQGDSAMYLCASSWGTGAYEQYFGPGTRLTVT.

The chain has TRBV9 and TRBJ1-2, with D hard to call. CDR1 and CDR2 (germline): SGDLS, YYNGEE. V was clipped by 0 bases and J by 1 base, with 4 bases between them. This CDR3 is 13 amino acids long. This CDR3 is CASSVASNYGYTF. The CDR3 region has the DNA TGTGCCAGCAGCGTAGCCAGTAACTATGGCTACACCTTC.

Concerning this clone: A much larger clone differs from this one at a single base, so this may be a read error. Additional DNA sequences in this sample encode the identical CDR3. The chain combines TRBV9 with TRBJ2-5; D unclear. Germline CDR1 reads SGDLS; CDR2 reads YYNGEE. The CDR3 covers 11 residues. Trimming pared 0 bases from V and 5 bases from J, leaving 2 bases between. The CDR3 DNA reads as TGTGCCAGCAGCGTAGCGGAGACCCAGTACTTC. Protein: CASSVAETQYF. The full variable domain, its missing parts supplied by reference TRBV9 and TRBJ2-5, is DSGVTQTPKHLITATGQRVTLRCSPRSGDLSVYWYQQSLDQGLQFLIQYYNGEERAKGNILERFSAQQFPDLHSELNLSSLELGDSALYFCASSVAETQYFGPGTRLLVL.

The chain has TRBV7-3 and TRBJ2-3; possibly TRBD1 for D (6 bases). V lost 5 bases and J lost 3, with 24 bases in between. The CDR3 is 18 residues long. Germline V CDR1 and CDR2: SGHTA, FQGTGA. This CDR3 reads CASSPHLTGFFGTDTQYF. The CDR3 nucleotides are TGTGCCAGCAGCCCCCACCTCACAGGGTTTTTTGGGACAGATACGCAGTATTTT. Drawing the rest from reference TRBV7-3 and TRBJ2-3, the complete variable domain is GAGVSQTPSNKVTEKGKYVELRCDPISGHTALYWYRQSLGQGPEFLIYFQGTGAADDSGLPNDRFFAVRPEGSVSTLKIQRTERGDSAVYLCASSPHLTGFFGTDTQYFGPGTRLTVL.

Of note for this clone: An end of the junction differs from the germline gene, which may be a read error. V and J are TRBV7-6 and TRBJ1-5; D gene uncertain. Germline CDR1 SGHVS, CDR2 FNYEAQ. This CDR3 has 14 amino acids. CDR3 bases: TGTGCCAGCAGCCTAGCATCCGGGGATCAGCCCCAGCATTTT. It encodes CASSLASGDQPQHF.

The genes are TRBV2 and TRBJ1-1; the D gene is possibly TRBD1 (6 bases). CDR1 SNHLY and CDR2 FYNNEI come from the germline V gene. CDR3 length: 15 residues. V gave up 6 bases and J gave up 4 bases, with 18 bases separating them. The CDR3 DNA follows: TGTGCCAGCAGCGAACCTAGGGGGGGGTTCACTGAAGCTTTCTTT. It codes for CASSEPRGGFTEAFF.

The chain has TRBV11-3 and TRBJ2-7; D is ambiguous. Germline V CDR1 and CDR2: SGHNT, YENEEA. Trimming removed 5 bases from V and 7 bases from J, with 15 bases in between. The CDR3 extends over 13 amino acids. Here the CDR3 reads CASSPNGLREQYF. CDR3 in DNA: TGTGCCAGCAGCCCGAACGGGTTACGGGAGCAGTACTTC.

V gene TRBV5-4 combines with J gene TRBJ2-3, with 11 bases matching TRBD2. V trimming: 4 bases; J trimming: 0 bases; junction bases outside the gene matches: 4. Germline V gene sequence: CDR1 SGHNT, CDR2 YYREEE (reference sequence). The CDR3 runs 16 residues. CDR3 nucleotides: TGTGCCAGCAGCCCGGGACTAGCGGTTAGCACAGATACGCAGTATTTT. Translating gives CASSPGLAVSTDTQYF.

This clone was detected only a few times. The chain employs TRBV10-2 and TRBJ1-5, with D maybe TRBD1 (6 bases). The CDR3 runs to 16 residues. Germline V gene data show CDR1 as WSHSY and CDR2 as SAAADI. V lost 2 bases and J 3 bases, leaving 14 bases between the germline ends. CDR3 sequence reads: CASSERGQTLNQPQHF. CDR3 DNA sequence: TGCGCCAGCAGTGAGCGTGGACAGACCCTCAATCAGCCCCAGCATTTT.

There are many counts of this clone. The V and J genes are TRBV19 and TRBJ2-7; 9 nucleotides line up with TRBD1. With V trimmed by 7 bases and J by 1 base, 5 bases remained unmatched. This CDR3 is 14 amino acids long. Germline lookup yields CDR1 LNHDA and CDR2 SQIVND (reference sequence). CDR3 DNA sequence: TGTGCCAGTACCCGGGGGACAGGGTCCTACGAGCAGTACTTC. Translated: CASTRGTGSYEQYF.

The genes are TRBV18 and TRBJ1-2; TRBD1 is a possible D gene (6 bases). The V and J ends lost 3 bases and 4 bases respectively, with 12 bases between them. Germline V gives CDR1 KGHSH, CDR2 LQKENI. The CDR3 covers 14 residues. The CDR3 coding sequence is TGTGCCAGCTCACCCCAGGGGCCAATCTATGGCTACACCTTC. Protein: CASSPQGPIYGYTF.

The chain couples TRBV7-2 to TRBJ2-2; 9 nucleotides line up with TRBD1. This CDR3 comprises 15 residues. The trim removed 5 bases at V and 5 bases at J, leaving 6 bases unmatched. The germline V gene encodes CDR1 SGHTA and CDR2 FQGNSA. The CDR3 DNA sequence: TGTGCCAGCAGCCCTCCGGGACAGGGAACCGGGGAGCTGTTTTTT. Translation gives CASSPPGQGTGELFF.

The chain links TRBV30 to TRBJ2-1, with 9 bases fitting TRBD2. The CDR3 has 15 amino acids. V trimming: 3 bases; J trimming: 4 bases; junction bases outside the gene matches: 7. Germline V gene sequence: CDR1 GTSNPN, CDR2 SVGIG (reference sequence). The CDR3 region is CAWRVTSGSYNEQFF. The CDR3 nucleotides are TGTGCCTGGAGGGTCACTAGCGGGTCGTACAATGAGCAGTTCTTC.

The J gene is TRBJ1-1, the V gene TRBV3-1 (or the pseudogene TRBV3-2); no reliable D call. Trimming took off 4 bases at V and 1 base at J, with 16 bases between the two ends. The CDR3 has 16 amino acids. Per the germline V gene, CDR1 is LGHDT and CDR2 is YNNKEL (reference sequence). The DNA of the CDR3 is TGTGCCAGCAGCCCACCCACCGGGAGGAGGAACACTGAAGCTTTCTTT. It codes for CASSPPTGRRNTEAFF.

The chain recombines TRBV4-1 with TRBJ2-7; D is perhaps TRBD1 (6 bases). Germline V CDR1 and CDR2: MGHRA, YSYEKL. Trimming took 4 bases from V and 1 from J, leaving 14 bases between them. This CDR3 contains 15 residues. The DNA for the CDR3 is TGCGCCAGCAGCCCCAGACAGGCCCAGTCCTACGAGCAGTACTTC. This encodes CASSPRQAQSYEQYF.

The gene calls are TRBV2 and TRBJ1-5; 7 nucleotides line up with TRBD1. This CDR3 is 16 amino acids long. Germline CDR1 SNHLY, CDR2 FYNNEI. Trimming removed 4 bases from V and 1 base from J; junction bases left unmatched: 7. The CDR3 reads CASSGVRGPSNQPQHF. The CDR3 DNA reads as TGTGCCAGCAGTGGGGTGAGGGGGCCGAGCAATCAGCCCCAGCATTTT.

The chain couples TRBV6-4 to TRBJ2-3; TRBD2 matches 9 bases. Trimming took 0 bases from V and 5 from J; bases not matched to a gene: 3. The CDR3 consists of 15 residues. Germline values: CDR1 MRHNA, CDR2 SNTAGT. CDR3 region: CASSDSARGGDTQYF. The CDR3 nucleotides are TGTGCCAGCAGTGACTCGGCGCGGGGGGGAGATACGCAGTATTTT.

The rearrangement links TRBV27 to TRBJ2-6, with D possibly matching TRBD1 (6 bases). The CDR3 runs to 16 residues. V was shortened by 4 bases and J by 2 bases, with 12 bases between the two germline ends. The V gene's germline CDR1 is MNHEY and CDR2 SMNVEV (reference sequence). The CDR3 DNA follows: TGTGCCAGCAGTTCCAACAGGGATCCTGGGGCCAACGTCCTGACTTTC. This gives the protein CASSSNRDPGANVLTF.